Below are 20 T cell receptor beta chains sequenced from a single sample in a study of T cell responses to AZD1222 COVID-19 vaccine (dated by TCRdb to about 2021). The method behind the library was the immunoSEQ multiplex PCR assay. The table was pulled from immuneACCESS by TCRdb, which kept in-frame rearrangements only. Such tables lose some clones; where checked, under half of the loss comes from unresolved V genes, and the rest has no known cause. This sample is represented by under 150,000 clones; more than 85% of them were singletons. Just under 3% of the sample rests with the top ten. In the paper's terms, the time point label means: baseline before first vaccination. The material sequenced was peripheral blood, taken on day 0 of AZD1222 vaccination. All receptors come from an adult in good health.

The V gene is TRBV28, the J gene TRBJ1-1, with D uncertain. The CDR3 covers 14 residues. V was shortened by 8 bases and J by 3 bases, with 16 bases between the two germline ends. Germline V gene lookup returns CDR1 MDHEN and CDR2 SYDVKM. CDR3 nucleotides: TGTGCCAGCGGGCTTGACGGTTCCCACACTGAAGCTTTCTTT. It specifies CASGLDGSHTEAFF.

The rearrangement links TRBV3-1 (or the pseudogene TRBV3-2) to TRBJ1-1, with D possibly being TRBD1 (5 bases). Per germline, CDR1 LGHDT and CDR2 YNNKEL (reference sequence). The length of the CDR3 is 14 residues. The V end lost 0 bases, the J end lost 6 bases, and 11 bases lay between the germline ends. The CDR3 nucleotides are TGTGCCAGCAGCCAAGAAGGGGCATGGGCTGAAGCTTTCTTT. Protein product: CASSQEGAWAEAFF.

This chain uses TRBV13 with TRBJ1-1; 10 nucleotides agree with TRBD1. Germline V CDR1 and CDR2: PRHDT, FYEKMQ (reference sequence). The J segment lost 12 bases and the V segment lost 5 bases, leaving 15 bases of the junction unmatched. This CDR3 spans 15 amino acids. The CDR3 region is CASSGRTRTGGSTFF. In nucleotides, the CDR3 is TGTGCCAGCAGCGGGCGAACACGGACAGGGGGGTCGACTTTCTTT.

The chain employs TRBV9 and TRBJ1-6; 7 bases match TRBD1. There are 16 residues in the CDR3. Trimming cost V 4 bases and J 5 bases; bases outside gene matches: 9. Germline loops: CDR1 SGDLS, CDR2 YYNGEE. CDR3 sequence reads: CASSLQGSPDNSPLHF. The CDR3 region has the DNA TGTGCCAGCAGCCTACAGGGGTCGCCGGATAATTCACCCCTCCACTTT.

The V gene is TRBV7-9, the J gene TRBJ2-1, with a tentative D call TRBD2 (6 bases). This CDR3 comprises 16 residues. V shed 2 bases and J shed 11 bases, with 22 bases lying between them. CDR1 is SEHNR, CDR2 FQNEAQ, per germline (reference sequence). For the CDR3, the DNA is TGTGCCAGCAGCTTATCTAGTAGCGGCCCTACGGGTCAGCAGTTCTTC. It translates to CASSLSSSGPTGQQFF.

V gene TRBV4-2 combines with J gene TRBJ2-3; D not resolved. Germline V gene sequence: CDR1 LGHNA, CDR2 YNFKEQ. V was trimmed by 0 bases and J by 10 bases, leaving 8 bases between them. The CDR3 extends over 12 amino acids. CDR3: CASSQETVPQYF. The CDR3 DNA sequence: TGTGCCAGCAGCCAAGAAACAGTTCCGCAGTATTTT.

This chain connects TRBV24-1 to TRBJ1-3; D not certain. V was clipped by 4 bases and J by 3 bases, with 3 bases between them. The CDR3 totals 12 residues. The germline V gene encodes CDR1 KGHDR and CDR2 SFDVKD. CDR3 in amino acids: CATSDDGNTIYF. CDR3 DNA sequence: TGTGCCACCAGTGACGATGGAAACACCATATATTTT.

The chain couples TRBV6-5 to TRBJ1-2; tentatively, D is TRBD1 (5 bases). Germline V lookup: CDR1 MNHEY, CDR2 SVGAGI. Trimming cost V 2 bases and J 8 bases, with 21 bases left between them. CDR3 length equals 16 residues. This chain's CDR3 is CASSYQTRGVAYGYTF. In DNA, the CDR3 is TGTGCCAGCAGTTACCAAACCCGGGGGGTAGCCTACGGCTACACCTTC.

The chain has TRBV5-6 and TRBJ1-2; weak D call: TRBD1 (6 bases). The CDR3 consists of 14 residues. CDR1 is SGHDT and CDR2 is YYEEEE in the germline V gene. The V gene lost 0 bases and the J gene lost 7 bases, with 13 bases spanning the gap. The CDR3 is CASSLGEGVSGYTF. As DNA, the CDR3 is TGTGCCAGCAGCTTGGGAGAGGGGGTGAGTGGCTACACCTTC. Full variable domain (rest looked up from reference TRBV5-6 and TRBJ1-2): DAGVTQSPTHLIKTRGQQVTLRCSPKSGHDTVSWYQQALGQGPQFIFQYYEEEERQRGNFPDRFSGHQFPNYSSELNVNALLLGDSALYLCASSLGEGVSGYTFGSGTRLTVV.

This clone was picked up one time. The chain is built from TRBV6-5 and TRBJ1-2; D uncertain. Germline-derived CDR1 and CDR2 are MNHEY and SVGAGI. The CDR3 runs to 13 residues. V was trimmed by 6 bases and J by 4 bases, leaving 12 bases between them. The CDR3 DNA reads TGTGCCAGCAGGAGGTCCAGATCCTATGGCTACACCTTC. Protein product: CASRRSRSYGYTF.

CDR3 loop: CASRRAGSSYNEQFF. CDR3 in DNA: TGTGCCAGCCGCAGAGCGGGAAGCTCCTACAATGAGCAGTTCTTC. V gene TRBV27 combines with J gene TRBJ2-1; 7 bases agree with TRBD2. The CDR3 sequence is 15 residues long. CDR1 is MNHEY and CDR2 is SMNVEV in the germline V gene (reference sequence). Losses at the gene ends were 8 bases for V and 0 bases for J; bases not matched to a gene: 7.

This clone was counted a few times. V is TRBV29-1 and J is TRBJ1-2, with 10 positions matching TRBD1. The V gene's germline CDR1 is SQVTM and CDR2 ANQGSEA. The CDR3 contains 15 residues. V shed 3 bases and J 4 bases; nucleotides not matched to a gene: 8. This chain's CDR3 is CSVDNDRGRAYGYTF. The CDR3 DNA is TGCAGCGTTGATAACGACAGGGGGCGGGCCTATGGCTACACCTTC.

The chain is built from TRBV24-1 and TRBJ2-7; no reliable D call. The CDR3 extends over 12 amino acids. V lost 4 bases, J lost 0 bases, and 3 bases lay in between. Germline loops: CDR1 KGHDR, CDR2 SFDVKD. Here the CDR3 DNA reads TGTGCCACCAGTGAAAGCTCCTACGAGCAGTACTTC. Encoded protein: CATSESSYEQYF.

The chain is built from TRBV7-2 and TRBJ1-5; D is perhaps TRBD1 (5 bases). CDR1 SGHTA and CDR2 FQGNSA come from the germline V gene. CDR3 size: 15 residues. Trimming stripped 1 base from V and 7 bases from J, with 14 bases between. CDR3: CASSLEGEAGQPQHF. DNA of the CDR3: TGTGCCAGCAGCTTAGAAGGGGAGGCAGGGCAGCCCCAGCATTTT.

This chain links TRBV19 with TRBJ1-5; D remains ambiguous. There are 13 residues in the CDR3. Germline CDR1 LNHDA, CDR2 SQIVND (reference sequence). Trimming cost V 5 bases and J 5 bases, with 10 bases left between them. CDR3 coding DNA: TGTGCCAGTAGTCCCGACCCGTATCAGCCCCAGCATTTT. The encoded protein is CASSPDPYQPQHF.

This clone has just one count. The chain combines TRBV6-5 with TRBJ2-2; tentatively, D is TRBD1 (6 bases). V lost 6 bases and J 6 bases, leaving 11 bases between the germline ends. CDR1 is MNHEY and CDR2 is SVGAGI in the germline V gene. The CDR3 contains 13 residues. CDR3 in amino acids: CASRYRAAGELFF. The CDR3 DNA reads TGTGCCAGCAGGTACAGGGCCGCCGGGGAGCTGTTTTTT.

The rearrangement joins TRBV2 to TRBJ2-1; 10 bases align to TRBD2. The CDR3 is 14 amino acids. V trimming: 5 bases; J trimming: 5 bases; junction bases outside the gene matches: 3. The germline CDR1 and CDR2 sequences are SNHLY and FYNNEI. DNA for the CDR3: TGTGCCAGCAGTTCGGGACTAGCGAACAATGAGCAGTTCTTC. This gives the protein CASSSGLANNEQFF.

The genes are TRBV25-1 and TRBJ1-2; D is possibly TRBD1 (6 bases). The CDR3 is 15 residues long. V was trimmed by 1 base and J by 7 bases, leaving 16 bases between them. Germline CDR1 reads MGHDK; CDR2 reads SYGVNS. The CDR3 DNA reads as TGTGCCAGCAGTGAATTTAGGACAGTGAAAGGTGGCTACACCTTC. Translation: CASSEFRTVKGGYTF.

This clone showed up just once. The chain joins TRBV19 to TRBJ2-7, with D tentatively TRBD1 (5 bases). The CDR3 runs to 15 residues. V was clipped by 0 bases and J by 2 bases, with 11 bases between them. CDR1 is LNHDA, CDR2 SQIVND, per germline (reference sequence). The CDR3 spells CASSIDLTATYEQYF. The DNA of the CDR3 is TGTGCCAGTAGTATAGATTTGACAGCTACCTACGAGCAGTACTTC.

Comment on this clone: The sample contains more than one DNA sequence encoding this CDR3. The chain couples TRBV28 to TRBJ2-7; 11 nucleotides align to TRBD1. Germline CDR1 is MDHEN and CDR2 is SYDVKM. The CDR3 sequence is 14 residues long. With 5 bases clipped from V and 3 bases from J, the junction kept 3 bases outside the gene matches. This CDR3 is CASSPGTGGYEQYF. The CDR3 DNA sequence: TGTGCCAGCAGTCCCGGGACAGGGGGCTACGAGCAGTACTTC.